The 22 T cell receptor beta chains listed next were all sequenced from one sample in a study of blood T cell repertoires in COVID-19. The repertoire was sequenced with immunoSEQ multiplex PCR; TCRdb's copy has only in-frame clones and lacks some. The sample has 84,000 or so clones; under 85% are singletons. The source material was peripheral blood. All receptors come from a human donor in a cohort sampled during active COVID-19.

The rearrangement joins TRBV7-9 to TRBJ2-7; weak D call: TRBD2 (6 bases). The CDR3 has 17 residues. V lost 0 bases to trimming and J lost 5 bases, with 20 bases between them. Germline loops: CDR1 SEHNR, CDR2 FQNEAQ (reference sequence). CDR3 in DNA: TGTGCCAGCAGCTTAGCGAGTCAGGTGGACTATTTCCACGAGCAGTACTTC. Translated: CASSLASQVDYFHEQYF.

V and J are TRBV5-5 and TRBJ2-1; 8 nucleotides match TRBD1. The V gene's germline CDR1 is SGHKS and CDR2 YYEKEE (reference sequence). V shed 2 bases, J shed 0 bases, and the junction held 1 base outside the gene matches. The CDR3 extends over 15 amino acids. The CDR3 sequence is CASSFGQGSYNEQFF. As DNA, the CDR3 is TGTGCCAGCAGCTTCGGACAGGGCTCCTACAATGAGCAGTTCTTC.

The V and J genes are TRBV5-6 and TRBJ1-2; no definite D call. Germline CDR1 is SGHDT and CDR2 is YYEEEE. The CDR3 loop spans 13 amino acids. V was cut by 4 bases and J by 7 bases, with 14 bases left in between. The CDR3 is CASSATGAPGYTF. CDR3 nucleotide sequence: TGTGCCAGCAGCGCCACTGGAGCTCCTGGCTACACCTTC. The whole variable domain, remainder taken from reference TRBV5-6 and TRBJ1-2, is DAGVTQSPTHLIKTRGQQVTLRCSPKSGHDTVSWYQQALGQGPQFIFQYYEEEERQRGNFPDRFSGHQFPNYSSELNVNALLLGDSALYLCASSATGAPGYTFGSGTRLTVV.

There are a few counts of this clone. V and J are TRBV24-1 and TRBJ1-1; D not resolved. Trimming took off 6 bases at V and 0 bases at J, with 7 bases between the two ends. CDR3 size: 13 residues. Germline V lookup: CDR1 KGHDR, CDR2 SFDVKD. CDR3 sequence (DNA): TGTGCCACCAGTACCCACATGAACACTGAAGCTTTCTTT. It specifies CATSTHMNTEAFF.

This sequence joins TRBV2 and TRBJ1-5, with TRBD1 matching 8 bases. The CDR3 runs to 13 residues. Germline CDR1 is SNHLY and CDR2 is FYNNEI. The junction had 2 bases not matched to a gene; V was cut back by 5 bases and J by 5 bases. The CDR3 spells CASSMDRDQPQHF. CDR3 nucleotide sequence: TGTGCCAGCAGTATGGACAGGGATCAGCCCCAGCATTTT.

The chain couples TRBV15 to TRBJ2-3, with TRBD2 matching over 11 bases. CDR1 LNHNV and CDR2 YYDKDF come from the germline V gene (reference sequence). After removal of 0 bases from V and 6 bases from J, the junction contained 5 bases not matched to a gene. This CDR3 spans 16 amino acids. As DNA, the CDR3 is TGTGCCACCAGCAGAGATAGCGGGGGGGCTTTGGATACGCAGTATTTT. It codes for CATSRDSGGALDTQYF.

V is TRBV28 and J is TRBJ1-5; D gene uncertain. V was pared by 5 bases and J by 4 bases, with 9 bases between. Germline assignment: CDR1 MDHEN and CDR2 SYDVKM. CDR3 size: 13 residues. The CDR3 loop is CASSIGVNQPQHF. In nucleotides, the CDR3 is TGTGCCAGCAGTATTGGAGTGAATCAGCCCCAGCATTTT.

The chain couples TRBV18 to TRBJ2-7, with 7 bases fitting TRBD1. This CDR3 spans 15 amino acids. Germline values: CDR1 KGHSH, CDR2 LQKENI. V trimming: 2 bases; J trimming: 2 bases; junction bases outside the gene matches: 6. CDR3 region: CASSPEGAGAYEQYF. In DNA form, the CDR3 reads TGTGCCAGCTCACCAGAGGGGGCAGGAGCCTACGAGCAGTACTTC.

V and J are TRBV7-2 and TRBJ2-3; D gene uncertain. Germline V gene data show CDR1 as SGHTA and CDR2 as FQGNSA. The CDR3 loop spans 13 amino acids. V lost 1 base to trimming and J lost 4 bases, with 6 bases between them. The CDR3 region is CASSLGTADTQYF. The CDR3 DNA reads TGTGCCAGCAGCTTAGGCACGGCAGATACGCAGTATTTT.

The chain is built from TRBV7-9 and TRBJ1-1, with a weak D call TRBD1 (6 bases). There are 13 residues in the CDR3. The V gene's germline CDR1 is SEHNR and CDR2 FQNEAQ (reference sequence). With 8 bases removed from V and 1 base from J, the gap between germline ends came to 11 bases. Written as DNA, the CDR3 is TGTGCCAGCGCCAGACAGGCGAACACTGAAGCTTTCTTT. Amino acid sequence: CASARQANTEAFF.

This clone was counted once. The chain couples TRBV11-2 to TRBJ1-1, with D maybe TRBD1 (5 bases). This CDR3 is built from 12 residues. V was shortened by 2 bases and J by 4 bases, with 5 bases between the two germline ends. From germline, CDR1 is SGHAT and CDR2 FQNNGV. The CDR3, as DNA: TGTGCCAGCAGCTTAACAGGCACTGAAGCTTTCTTT. It translates to CASSLTGTEAFF. The full variable domain, its missing parts supplied by reference TRBV11-2 and TRBJ1-1, is EAGVAQSPRYKIIEKRQSVAFWCNPISGHATLYWYQQILGQGPKLLIQFQNNGVVDDSQLPKDRFSAERLKGVDSTLKIQPAKLEDSAVYLCASSLTGTEAFFGQGTRLTVV.

V gene TRBV18 combines with J gene TRBJ2-7; D remains unclear. Looked up from germline, CDR1 is KGHSH and CDR2 is LQKENI. Trimming stripped 2 bases from V and 4 bases from J, with 9 bases between. CDR3 length equals 13 residues. CDR3: CASSPSQKYEQYF. In DNA form, the CDR3 reads TGTGCCAGCTCACCATCCCAGAAATACGAGCAGTACTTC.

V gene TRBV11-2 combines with J gene TRBJ2-5; 9 nucleotides match TRBD1. The CDR3 totals 17 residues. The trim removed 5 bases at V and 3 bases at J, leaving 13 bases unmatched. Germline V gives CDR1 SGHAT, CDR2 FQNNGV. The CDR3 sequence is CASSEVGTGQGKETQYF. The CDR3 region has the DNA TGTGCCAGCAGCGAAGTAGGGACGGGACAGGGAAAAGAGACCCAGTACTTC.

This clone was detected only once. This rearrangement joins TRBV6-5 to TRBJ1-2, with D maybe TRBD1 (6 bases). The germline V gene encodes CDR1 MNHEY and CDR2 SVGAGI. Trimming left V 2 bases short and J 6 bases short, with 13 bases between. This CDR3 is built from 14 residues. CDR3: CASSYINQGNGYTF. CDR3 in DNA: TGTGCCAGCAGTTACATAAACCAGGGGAATGGCTACACCTTC.

The rearrangement joins TRBV2 to TRBJ2-7; D possibly corresponds to TRBD1 (5 bases). The germline gives CDR1 SNHLY, CDR2 FYNNEI. This CDR3 region has 13 residues. Deletions cut 7 bases from V and 6 bases from J, with 16 bases between. The DNA of the CDR3 is TGTGCCAGCACTATCGGTCAGGGCGGCGAGCAGTACTTC. It encodes CASTIGQGGEQYF.

The chain couples TRBV6-2 or TRBV6-3 to TRBJ2-3; 7 nucleotides agree with TRBD1. The CDR3 is 17 amino acids. From germline, CDR1 is MNHEY and CDR2 SVGEGT. V trimming: 0 bases; J trimming: 4 bases; junction bases outside the gene matches: 10. CDR3 coding DNA: TGTGCCAGCAGTTACTCAAAGAGGGGGCTGTTGGCAGATACGCAGTATTTT. Translating it yields CASSYSKRGLLADTQYF.

The chain carries TRBV6-5 and TRBJ2-7; D not certain. The germline V gene has CDR1 MNHEY and CDR2 SVGAGI. This CDR3 has 10 residues. Trimming took off 8 bases at V and 7 bases at J, with 9 bases between the two ends. The CDR3 spells CASGLTEQYF. Here the CDR3 DNA reads TGTGCCAGCGGCTTGACAGAGCAGTACTTC.

This chain uses TRBV5-8 with TRBJ2-1; 8 bases fit TRBD1. Germline V gene lookup returns CDR1 SGHTS and CDR2 YDEGEE. This CDR3 comprises 16 residues. The V and J ends lost 5 bases and 0 bases, in that order; junction bases with no gene match: 7. CDR3 in amino acids: CASRKRQGHSYNEQFF. CDR3 bases: TGTGCCAGCAGAAAGAGACAGGGGCACTCCTACAATGAGCAGTTCTTC.

The chain has TRBV9 and TRBJ2-5, with D uncertain. This CDR3 has 14 amino acids. Trimming stripped 0 bases from V and 4 bases from J, with 10 bases between. Germline V CDR1 and CDR2: SGDLS, YYNGEE. CDR3 protein: CASSVDGPGETQYF. Written as DNA, the CDR3 is TGTGCCAGCAGCGTAGATGGCCCAGGAGAGACCCAGTACTTC.

This chain joins TRBV9 and TRBJ2-1, with D tentatively TRBD2 (6 bases). Trimming removed 3 bases from V and 0 bases from J, with 13 bases in between. This CDR3 has 16 residues. Germline V lookup: CDR1 SGDLS, CDR2 YYNGEE. CDR3 protein: CASSELAGSSYNEQFF. CDR3 coding DNA: TGTGCCAGCAGCGAGCTGGCGGGGAGCTCCTACAATGAGCAGTTCTTC.

This clone turned up a few times. J is TRBJ2-3 and V is TRBV24-1, with TRBD2 matching over 10 bases. The CDR3 is 15 amino acids. Looked up from germline, CDR1 is KGHDR and CDR2 is SFDVKD. Unmatched junction bases numbered 5, after V lost 3 bases and J lost 6 bases. The CDR3, as DNA: TGTGCCACCAGTGATCCTAGCGGGGGTTCTGATACGCAGTATTTT. Protein sequence: CATSDPSGGSDTQYF.

The chain uses TRBV5-6 and TRBJ2-5; TRBD1 matches 12 bases. The junction had 6 bases not matched to a gene; V was cut back by 4 bases and J by 2 bases. Germline assignment: CDR1 SGHDT and CDR2 YYEEEE. The CDR3 length is 16 residues. In DNA, the CDR3 is TGTGCCAGCAGCCCGGGACAGGGGGCGAAACAAGAGACCCAGTACTTC. It specifies CASSPGQGAKQETQYF.